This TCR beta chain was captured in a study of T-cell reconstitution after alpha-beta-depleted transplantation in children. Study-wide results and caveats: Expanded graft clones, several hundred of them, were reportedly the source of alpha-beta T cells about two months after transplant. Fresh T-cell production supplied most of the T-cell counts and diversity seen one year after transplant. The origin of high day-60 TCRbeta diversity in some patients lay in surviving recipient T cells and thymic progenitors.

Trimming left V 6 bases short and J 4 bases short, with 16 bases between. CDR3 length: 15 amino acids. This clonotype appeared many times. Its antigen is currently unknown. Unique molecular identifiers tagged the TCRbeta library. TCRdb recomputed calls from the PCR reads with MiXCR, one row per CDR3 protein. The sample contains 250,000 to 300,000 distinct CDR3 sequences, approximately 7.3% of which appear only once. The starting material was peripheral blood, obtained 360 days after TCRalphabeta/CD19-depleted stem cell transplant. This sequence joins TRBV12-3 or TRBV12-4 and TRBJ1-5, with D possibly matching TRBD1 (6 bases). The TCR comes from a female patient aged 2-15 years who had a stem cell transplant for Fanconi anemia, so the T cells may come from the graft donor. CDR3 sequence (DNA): TGTGCCAGCAGCCTTTTCGGACAGTCAAATCAGCCCCAGCATTTT. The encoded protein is CASSLFGQSNQPQHF.